The source of this TCR beta chain is a study of blood T cell repertoires in COVID-19 (dated by TCRdb to the early 2020s). Study-level background: Samples covering the acute and convalescent phases of COVID-19 were provided by collaborators in the United States, Italy and Spain. The repertoires were released in a freely available public database meant as a resource for research on the immune response to SARS-CoV-2. Where available, HLA class I and class II types were obtained from metadata supplied by the sample provider rather than from assay-based typing. Subjects who had been exposed to COVID-19, were actively infected with it, or had recovered from it provided the deeply sampled blood TCRbeta repertoires that made up the dataset. Sample metadata almost always included a de-identified subject ID, COVID-19 status, age in years and sex. The samples were drawn from two sources: the first 160 participants of the ongoing ImmuneRACE study, and some 1,300 subjects contributed by 6 global collaborators. The prospective study material was composed of cDNA or gDNA derived from T cells, B-cell-depleted T cells, or PBMCs.

Participants in the prospective study were enrolled through a virtual design, were aged about 18 to 89 years, and lived in approximately 25 United States geographic areas. In the prospective study, cohorts were assigned on the basis of participant-reported clinical history obtained from a screening survey and a study questionnaire. ImmuneRACE Cohort 3 recovered participants were defined by two consecutive negative NP/OP PCR tests, healthcare professional clearance, or symptom resolution. Each participant in the prospective study had whole blood, serum and a nasopharyngeal or oropharyngeal swab collected by mobile phlebotomists. Prospective study participants could optionally give additional blood draws and questionnaires over a roughly 2-month period. Before DNA extraction, prospective study blood samples were shipped either frozen or at room temperature. Including cysteine and phenylalanine, the CDR3 has 16 amino acids. The sequence is cut down to CDR3 DNA, 48 bases in frame from base 1. The germline V end is reduced by 2 bases and the J end by 4 bases; junction bases left unmatched: 6. Reading the germline V gene gives CDR1 ENHRY and CDR2 SYGVKD.

The immunoSEQ Assay, a bias-controlled multiplex PCR, was used to amplify TCRbeta CDR3 regions from genomic DNA. The original methods were these. The number of nucleated cells in each sample was estimated from the amplification of reference gene primers within the assay. Sequence reads were collapsed and filtered to measure the absolute abundance of every unique TCRbeta CDR3 rearrangement. Productive Simpson clonality was computed per sample as the square root of Simpson's diversity index over productive rearrangements. TCRdb's version of the immuneACCESS table is confined to in-frame rearrangements and falls short of the full clone set. An unresolved V gene accounts for under half of the shortfall where checked; the remainder is of unknown origin. That table supplies the V and J calls and clone size; D and trimming were determined from the DNA. The sample contains 250,000 to 350,000 clones, around 87% of them found a single time. Of the sample, under 2.5% falls within the top ten clones.

This clone is a singleton in its sample. This receptor's antigen is unknown. Base-call qualities are not available, and no considerably larger clone is one nucleotide away. The research as a whole found: The amount of clinical and demographic metadata varied by source and participant and was provided uncurated.

The material sequenced was PBMCs or T cells enriched from blood (not recorded which). The sequence was obtained from a woman under 30 who had recovered from COVID-19. The receptor chain draws on TRBV10-3 and TRBJ2-1, and 9 junctional nucleotides match TRBD2. The CDR3 region: CAISEPQRGVYNEQFF. The nucleotides read TGTGCCATCAGTGAGCCCCAGCGGGGGGTTTACAATGAGCAGTTCTTC.